These 30 T cell receptor beta chains originate from one sample sequenced in a study of cytomegalovirus exposure and HLA in healthy donors. 60 Vbeta and 13 Jbeta primers were used in PCR. TCRdb's copy holds only in-frame clones and misses some; the assay was immunoSEQ multiplex PCR. The sample shows 80,000 to 130,000 clones, roughly 75% of them seen only once. Sequencing input: PBMCs. These receptors were obtained from a male donor in good health and CMV-seropositive.

A single count supports this clone. This sequence joins TRBV7-9 and TRBJ1-2, with D maybe TRBD1 (5 bases). Germline values: CDR1 SEHNR, CDR2 FQNEAQ (reference sequence). CDR3 length: 14 amino acids. The ends were cut back, 5 bases at V and 5 bases at J, with 15 bases in the middle. The DNA for the CDR3 is TGTGCCAGCAGCCCCGATGAACGGGGGTATGGCTACACCTTC. This translates into CASSPDERGYGYTF.

This chain links TRBV15 with TRBJ1-1, with D possibly being TRBD1 (6 bases). Germline V gives CDR1 LNHNV, CDR2 YYDKDF (reference sequence). V shed 0 bases and J shed 2 bases, with 16 bases lying between them. The length of the CDR3 is 17 residues. CDR3 loop: CATSRDGQWGFNTEAFF. CDR3 DNA sequence: TGTGCCACCAGCAGAGATGGACAGTGGGGTTTTAACACTGAAGCTTTCTTT.

This clone has only one observation. The CDR3 region is CASSNPRHRANTEAFF. For the CDR3, the DNA is TGTGCCAGCAGCAACCCCCGCCACAGGGCGAACACTGAAGCTTTCTTT. The gene calls are TRBV11-3 and TRBJ1-1, with a tentative D call TRBD1 (6 bases). Trimming removed 5 bases at V and 1 base at J, with 17 bases between. The CDR3 totals 16 residues. Germline V gene lookup returns CDR1 SGHNT and CDR2 YENEEA.

This chain joins TRBV5-1 and TRBJ2-2; tentative D call: TRBD1 (5 bases). CDR3 length: 16 residues. Deletions cut 0 bases from V and 6 bases from J, with 15 bases between. Per the germline V gene, CDR1 is SGHRS and CDR2 is YFSETQ. This CDR3 reads CASSLDVGRIAGELFF. CDR3 DNA: TGCGCCAGCAGCTTGGACGTGGGGCGCATCGCCGGGGAGCTGTTTTTT.

The chain links TRBV7-6 to TRBJ1-1; D call uncertain. Germline CDR1 and CDR2: SGHVS and FNYEAQ. The CDR3 covers 13 residues. Between the trimmed V and J ends, which lost 4 bases and 4 bases, there was a span of 10 bases. In DNA form, the CDR3 reads TGTGCCAGCAGCTCCCCGAGCGGCACTGAAGCTTTCTTT. It translates to CASSSPSGTEAFF.

This clone has only a few counts. This chain joins TRBV5-1 and TRBJ2-2; D might be TRBD1 (6 bases). The CDR3 is 16 residues long. Trimming took 0 bases from V and 4 from J, leaving 13 bases between them. CDR1 is SGHRS, CDR2 YFSETQ, per germline. The CDR3 DNA sequence: TGCGCCAGCAGCTTGGGGCAGGGGAGTAGCACCGGGGAGCTGTTTTTT. Encoded protein: CASSLGQGSSTGELFF.

The rearrangement joins TRBV7-2 to TRBJ2-7; 7 bases fit TRBD2. J lost 6 bases, V lost 1 base, and 3 bases had no gene match. CDR3 length equals 13 residues. CDR1 SGHTA and CDR2 FQGNSA come from the germline V gene. CDR3 bases: TGTGCCAGCAGCTTAGGACTAGCATCCGAGCAGTACTTC. Protein sequence: CASSLGLASEQYF.

The rearrangement links TRBV28 to TRBJ1-5, with 8 bases aligning to TRBD1. Germline CDR1 MDHEN, CDR2 SYDVKM. V shed 3 bases, J shed 6 bases, and the junction held 19 bases outside the gene matches. The CDR3 sequence is 19 residues long. The CDR3 DNA is TGTGCCAGCAGTTTTGCGCCCCAGGGCCGGGACAGGAGTTCTCAGCCCCAGCATTTT. Protein product: CASSFAPQGRDRSSQPQHF.

V usage is TRBV7-7 and J usage is TRBJ2-1, with 7 bases that match TRBD2. Trimming at V came to 0 bases and at J to 4 bases, leaving 6 bases not matched to a gene. The CDR3 has 16 amino acids. Germline V lookup: CDR1 SSHAT, CDR2 FNYEAQ (reference sequence). CDR3 nucleotide sequence: TGTGCCAGCAGCTTAGCGCCAGCGGGGAGGTACAATGAGCAGTTCTTC. It yields the protein CASSLAPAGRYNEQFF.

V usage is TRBV19 and J usage is TRBJ2-1; D possibly corresponds to TRBD1 (6 bases). This CDR3 has 14 residues. Trimming took off 7 bases at V and 5 bases at J, with 15 bases between the two ends. Germline V lookup: CDR1 LNHDA, CDR2 SQIVND (reference sequence). The CDR3 nucleotides are TGTGCCAGTACCGGGACACAAGATAACAATGAGCAGTTCTTC. Amino acids: CASTGTQDNNEQFF.

This clone showed up just a few times. The chain combines TRBV29-1 with TRBJ2-1, with 9 nucleotides matching TRBD1. Germline loops: CDR1 SQVTM, CDR2 ANQGSEA. The length of the CDR3 is 12 residues. V lost 7 bases to trimming and J lost 6 bases; unmatched junction nucleotides: 4. CDR3 region: CSAGQGRNEQFF. CDR3 coding DNA: TGCAGCGCGGGACAGGGACGCAATGAGCAGTTCTTC.

This sequence joins TRBV5-1 and TRBJ2-5; 11 bases are a match to TRBD2. This CDR3 is built from 17 residues. Germline-derived CDR1 and CDR2 are SGHRS and YFSETQ. Trimming cost V 4 bases and J 5 bases; bases outside gene matches: 13. The CDR3 bases are TGCGCCAGCAGCCAAAACCCGGGAACTAGCGGGGGCGAGACCCAGTACTTC. Its protein product is CASSQNPGTSGGETQYF.

J is TRBJ2-7 and V is TRBV5-6, with TRBD1 as a possible D gene (6 bases). The CDR3 loop spans 15 amino acids. Trimming took off 2 bases at V and 3 bases at J, with 15 bases between the two ends. Germline V CDR1 and CDR2: SGHDT, YYEEEE. CDR3 loop: CASSFRGPRGYEQYF. CDR3 DNA: TGTGCCAGCAGCTTCAGGGGTCCGAGGGGCTACGAGCAGTACTTC.

In the case of this clone: Mismatch with germline at one junction end may stem from a read error. The genes are TRBV7-9 and TRBJ1-1, with D perhaps matching TRBD1 (6 bases). Germline V gene data show CDR1 as SEHNR and CDR2 as FQNEAQ (reference sequence). The CDR3 contains 18 residues. As DNA, the CDR3 is TGTTCCAGCAGCGAAGGGGGGGTAACATCTAAAAGGAACACTGAAGCTTTCTTT. It codes for CSSSEGGVTSKRNTEAFF.

The rearrangement joins TRBV7-8 to TRBJ2-3; 7 positions match TRBD1. J lost 2 bases, V lost 1 base, and 9 bases had no gene match. The CDR3 sequence is 17 residues long. Per germline, CDR1 SGHVS and CDR2 FQNEAQ. The CDR3 spells CASSLVAWGTATDTQYF. CDR3 DNA sequence: TGTGCCAGCAGCTTAGTCGCGTGGGGGACAGCCACAGATACGCAGTATTTT.

The rearrangement uses TRBV28 and TRBJ2-7; a weak D match, TRBD1 (6 bases). The germline V and J ends were trimmed by 7 bases and 9 bases, with 25 bases remaining between them. CDR3 length: 15 residues. Germline V gene data show CDR1 as MDHEN and CDR2 as SYDVKM. The CDR3 sequence: CASNLLQGRGTGQYF. In nucleotides, the CDR3 is TGTGCCAGCAACCTCCTACAGGGTAGGGGGACGGGGCAGTACTTC.

V gene TRBV28 combines with J gene TRBJ2-7; no clear D gene. Trimming pared 7 bases from V and 4 bases from J, leaving 11 bases between. The CDR3 has 12 residues. Per germline, CDR1 MDHEN and CDR2 SYDVKM. The CDR3 is CASTARRYEQYF. In nucleotides, the CDR3 is TGTGCCAGCACTGCGAGGCGGTACGAGCAGTACTTC.

This chain uses TRBV4-1 with TRBJ2-1; 7 bases line up with TRBD1. Germline V CDR1 and CDR2: MGHRA, YSYEKL. The CDR3 spans 16 residues. V trimming: 0 bases; J trimming: 4 bases; junction bases outside the gene matches: 6. CDR3: CASSQEMRGLYNEQFF. In nucleotides, the CDR3 is TGCGCCAGCAGCCAAGAAATGAGGGGGCTGTACAATGAGCAGTTCTTC.

The gene calls are TRBV2 and TRBJ1-6; possibly TRBD1 for D (6 bases). The germline CDR1 and CDR2 sequences are SNHLY and FYNNEI. The CDR3 totals 15 residues. Trimming took off 4 bases at V and 7 bases at J, with 14 bases between the two ends. CDR3 protein: CASSGGGRRNSPLHF. CDR3 sequence (DNA): TGTGCCAGCAGTGGGGGGGGGCGTCGGAATTCACCCCTCCACTTT.

The V call is TRBV2, the J call TRBJ1-4, with 9 bases identical to TRBD1. J was trimmed by 0 bases and V by 10 bases; bases with no gene match: 9. Germline lookup yields CDR1 SNHLY and CDR2 FYNNEI. The CDR3 extends over 16 amino acids. The CDR3 DNA reads TGTGCCATCCGGGACAGGGTAGTTGCAACTAATGAAAAACTGTTTTTT. This translates into CAIRDRVVATNEKLFF.

The gene calls are TRBV10-1 and TRBJ2-7; TRBD1 might be the D (6 bases). The germline gives CDR1 WNHNN, CDR2 SYGVQD (reference sequence). The CDR3 covers 12 residues. Trimming took 3 bases from V and 4 from J, leaving 7 bases between them. This chain's CDR3 is CASSETGYEQYF. DNA for the CDR3: TGCGCCAGCAGTGAAACAGGGTACGAGCAGTACTTC.

The CDR3 loop is CASSLTSPDTQYF. The CDR3 bases are TGCGCCAGCAGCCTGACAAGCCCAGATACGCAGTATTTT. This chain links TRBV5-1 with TRBJ2-3; D call uncertain. The CDR3 has 13 residues. V was cut by 4 bases and J by 4 bases, with 10 bases left in between. The germline gives CDR1 SGHRS, CDR2 YFSETQ.

The rearrangement uses TRBV6-6 and TRBJ1-2; TRBD1 is a possible D gene (6 bases). With 10 bases removed from V and 0 bases from J, the gap between germline ends came to 21 bases. Germline assignment: CDR1 MNHNY and CDR2 SVGAGI (reference sequence). CDR3 length: 16 residues. The CDR3 loop reads CATQPGLGGANYGYTF. CDR3 bases: TGTGCCACTCAGCCGGGACTAGGGGGAGCTAACTATGGCTACACCTTC.

This clone occurred once. The chain recombines TRBV5-4 with TRBJ2-1; TRBD2 matches 13 bases. The CDR3 has 18 residues. Trimming cost V 4 bases and J 6 bases; bases outside gene matches: 13. Per germline, CDR1 SGHNT and CDR2 YYREEE (reference sequence). CDR3 loop: CASSAGLAGATIINEQFF. For the CDR3, the DNA is TGTGCCAGCAGCGCCGGACTAGCGGGGGCCACTATTATCAATGAGCAGTTCTTC.

This chain connects TRBV4-3 to TRBJ1-6; the D gene is possibly TRBD1 (5 bases). Germline CDR1 LGHNA, CDR2 YSLEER. The V gene lost 3 bases and the J gene lost 7 bases, with 10 bases spanning the gap. This CDR3 has 14 amino acids. The CDR3 here is CASSHRQRNSPLHF. CDR3 DNA sequence: TGCGCCAGCAGCCATCGACAGAGAAATTCACCCCTCCACTTT.

The chain couples TRBV27 to TRBJ1-4; 7 nucleotides agree with TRBD1. Germline CDR1 MNHEY, CDR2 SMNVEV (reference sequence). This CDR3 region has 12 residues. The ends lost 7 bases at V and 14 bases at J; junction bases unmatched: 10. CDR3 nucleotide sequence: TGTGCCAGCACTAACCCGGGACAGTCGCTGTTTTTT. Its translation is CASTNPGQSLFF.

The gene calls are TRBV7-2 and TRBJ1-2, with unresolved D. Germline CDR1 and CDR2: SGHTA and FQGNSA. The CDR3 is 15 residues long. Between the trimmed V and J ends, which lost 1 base and 2 bases, there was a span of 11 bases. CDR3 region: CASSLVYSHNYGYTF. Written as DNA, the CDR3 is TGTGCCAGCAGCTTAGTCTACAGCCACAACTATGGCTACACCTTC. The full variable domain, with the rest looked up from reference TRBV7-2 and TRBJ1-2, is GAGVSQSPSNKVTEKGKDVELRCDPISGHTALYWYRQSLGQGLEFLIYFQGNSAPDKSGLPSDRFSAERTGGSVSTLTIQRTQQEDSAVYLCASSLVYSHNYGYTFGSGTRLTVV.

The table lists this clone with a few counts. The chain joins TRBV9 to TRBJ1-4, with D maybe TRBD1 (5 bases). Trimming pared 4 bases from V and 6 bases from J, leaving 13 bases between. The germline gives CDR1 SGDLS, CDR2 YYNGEE. This CDR3 has 14 residues. The CDR3 nucleotides read TGTGCCAGCAGCATGACAGTTGCGGATGAAAAACTGTTTTTT. Protein: CASSMTVADEKLFF.

The genes are TRBV6-5 and TRBJ2-5; TRBD2 might be the D (5 bases). Between the trimmed V and J ends, which lost 5 bases and 5 bases, there was a span of 9 bases. In germline, CDR1 is MNHEY, CDR2 SVGAGI. The CDR3 loop spans 12 amino acids. The CDR3 nucleotides are TGTGCCAGCAGTGCGACGGGGGAGACCCAGTACTTC. Encoded protein: CASSATGETQYF.

The rearrangement joins TRBV11-2 to TRBJ1-1, with D hard to call. Germline values: CDR1 SGHAT, CDR2 FQNNGV. This CDR3 comprises 12 residues. V lost 4 bases, J lost 3 bases, and 6 bases lay in between. CDR3 in amino acids: CASSSTYTEAFF. In DNA, the CDR3 is TGTGCCAGCAGCTCTACGTACACTGAAGCTTTCTTT.